This TCR beta chain was recorded in a study of cytomegalovirus exposure and HLA in healthy donors. Study observations and caveats: Some highly shared sequence variants likely arose as a pipeline artifact.

Regarding this clone: The antigen is unknown.

Primers included in the PCR were 60 Vbeta and 13 Jbeta primers. Repertoires were generated with immunoSEQ multiplex PCR, while TCRdb's copy carries only in-frame clones and drops some. The sample lists 120,000 to 150,000 clones; roughly 72% were seen once. Sequencing was done on a sample of PBMCs. This clonotype was sampled from a man aged 35-49 years in good health and CMV-seronegative.

The CDR3 here is CATSGGTAKNSNQPQHF. In DNA form, the CDR3 reads TGTGCCACCAGCGGAGGGACAGCTAAGAATAGCAATCAGCCCCAGCATTTT. The chain has TRBV15 and TRBJ1-5; TRBD1 matches at 7 bases. CDR1 is LNHNV and CDR2 is YYDKDF in the germline V gene (reference sequence). V lost 5 bases, J lost 0 bases, and 10 bases stayed unmatched. The CDR3 is 17 residues long. The full variable domain, with the rest looked up from reference TRBV15 and TRBJ1-5, is DAMVIQNPRYQVTQFGKPVTLSCSQTLNHNVMYWYQQKSSQAPKLLFHYYDKDFNNEADTPDNFQSRRPNTSFCFLDIRSPGLGDTAMYLCATSGGTAKNSNQPQHFGDGTRLSIL.